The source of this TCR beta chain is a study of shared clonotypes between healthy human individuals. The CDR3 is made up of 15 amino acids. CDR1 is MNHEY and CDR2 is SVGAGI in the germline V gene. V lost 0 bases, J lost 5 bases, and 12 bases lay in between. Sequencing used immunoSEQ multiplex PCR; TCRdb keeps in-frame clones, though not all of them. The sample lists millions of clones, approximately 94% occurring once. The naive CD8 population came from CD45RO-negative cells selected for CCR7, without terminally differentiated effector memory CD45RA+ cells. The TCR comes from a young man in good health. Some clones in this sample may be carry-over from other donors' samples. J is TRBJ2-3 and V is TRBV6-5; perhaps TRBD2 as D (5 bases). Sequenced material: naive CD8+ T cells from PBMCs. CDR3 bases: TGTGCCAGCAGTTACTCCCACCGTGCGGGAGATACGCAGTATTTT. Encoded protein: CASSYSHRAGDTQYF.